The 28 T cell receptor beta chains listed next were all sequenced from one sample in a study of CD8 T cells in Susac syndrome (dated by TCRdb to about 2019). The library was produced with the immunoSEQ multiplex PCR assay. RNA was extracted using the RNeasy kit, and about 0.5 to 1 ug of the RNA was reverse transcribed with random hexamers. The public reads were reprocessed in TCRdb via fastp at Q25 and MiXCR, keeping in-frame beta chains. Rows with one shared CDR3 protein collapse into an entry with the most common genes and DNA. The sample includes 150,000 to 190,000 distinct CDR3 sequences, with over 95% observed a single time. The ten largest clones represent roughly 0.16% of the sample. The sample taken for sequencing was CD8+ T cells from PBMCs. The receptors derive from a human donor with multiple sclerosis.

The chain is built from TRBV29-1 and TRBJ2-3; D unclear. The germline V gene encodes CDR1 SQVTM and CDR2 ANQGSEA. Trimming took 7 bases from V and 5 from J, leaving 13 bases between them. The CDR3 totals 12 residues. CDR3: CSGEEIGDTQYF. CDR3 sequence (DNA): TGCAGCGGTGAGGAGATCGGAGATACGCAGTATTTT.

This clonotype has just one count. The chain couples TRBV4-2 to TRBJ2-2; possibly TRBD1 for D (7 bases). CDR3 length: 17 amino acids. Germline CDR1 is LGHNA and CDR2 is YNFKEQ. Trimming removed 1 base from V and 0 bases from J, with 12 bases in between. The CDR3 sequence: CASSQAGGTANTGELFF. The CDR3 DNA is TGTGCCAGCAGCCAAGCAGGGGGGACGGCGAACACCGGGGAGCTGTTTTTT.

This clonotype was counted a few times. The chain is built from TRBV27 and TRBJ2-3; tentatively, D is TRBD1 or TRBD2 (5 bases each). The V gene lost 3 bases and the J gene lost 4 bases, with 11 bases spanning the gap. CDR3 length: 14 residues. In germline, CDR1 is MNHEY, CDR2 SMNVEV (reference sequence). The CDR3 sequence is CASSLWGLADTQYF. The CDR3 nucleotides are TGTGCCAGCAGTTTGTGGGGGTTGGCAGATACGCAGTATTTT.

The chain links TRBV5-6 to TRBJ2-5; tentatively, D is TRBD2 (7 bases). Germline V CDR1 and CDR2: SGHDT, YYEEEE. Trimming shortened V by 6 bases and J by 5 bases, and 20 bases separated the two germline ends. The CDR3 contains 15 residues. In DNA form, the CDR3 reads TGTGCCAGCACCCCGATGGGGGGGCCTTGGGAGACCCAGTACTTC. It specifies CASTPMGGPWETQYF. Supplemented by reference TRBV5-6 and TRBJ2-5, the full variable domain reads DAGVTQSPTHLIKTRGQQVTLRCSPKSGHDTVSWYQQALGQGPQFIFQYYEEEERQRGNFPDRFSGHQFPNYSSELNVNALLLGDSALYLCASTPMGGPWETQYFGPGTRLLVL.

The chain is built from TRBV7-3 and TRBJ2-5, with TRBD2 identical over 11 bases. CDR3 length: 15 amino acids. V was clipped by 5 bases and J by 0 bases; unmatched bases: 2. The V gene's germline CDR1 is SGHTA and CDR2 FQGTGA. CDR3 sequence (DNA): TGTGCCAGCAGCCCTAGCGGGGGGTACCAAGAGACCCAGTACTTC. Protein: CASSPSGGYQETQYF.

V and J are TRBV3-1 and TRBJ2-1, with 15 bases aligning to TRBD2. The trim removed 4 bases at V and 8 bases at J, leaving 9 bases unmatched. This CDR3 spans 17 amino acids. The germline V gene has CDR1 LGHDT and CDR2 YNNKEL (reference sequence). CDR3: CASSPSGLAGGLDEQFF. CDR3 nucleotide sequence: TGTGCCAGCAGCCCCAGCGGACTAGCGGGGGGGCTTGATGAGCAGTTCTTC.

CDR3 protein: CASSLVSGQEQYV. Written as DNA, the CDR3 is TGCGCCAGCAGCTTGGTTTCCGGGCAAGAGCAGTACGTC. This chain uses TRBV5-1 with TRBJ2-7; D call uncertain. Germline V gene data show CDR1 as SGHRS and CDR2 as YFSETQ. The length of the CDR3 is 13 residues. The V end was cut by 0 bases, the J end by 7 bases, with 11 bases between.

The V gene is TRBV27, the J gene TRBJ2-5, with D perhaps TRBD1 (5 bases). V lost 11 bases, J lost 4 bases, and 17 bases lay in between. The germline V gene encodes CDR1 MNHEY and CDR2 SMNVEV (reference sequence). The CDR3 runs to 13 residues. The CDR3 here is CASVGWGSETQYF. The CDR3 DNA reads TGTGCCTCGGTGGGGTGGGGCTCAGAGACCCAGTACTTC.

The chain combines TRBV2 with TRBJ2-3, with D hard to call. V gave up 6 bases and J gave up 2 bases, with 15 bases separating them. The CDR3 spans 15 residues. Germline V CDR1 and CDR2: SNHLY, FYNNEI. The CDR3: CASRGTRRITDTQYF. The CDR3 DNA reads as TGTGCCAGCAGGGGCACCCGTAGAATCACAGATACGCAGTATTTT. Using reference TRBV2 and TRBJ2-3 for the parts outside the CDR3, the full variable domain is EPEVTQTPSHQVTQMGQEVILRCVPISNHLYFYWYRQILGQKVEFLVSFYNNEISEKSEIFDDQFSVERPDGSNFTLKIRSTKLEDSAMYFCASRGTRRITDTQYFGPGTRLTVL.

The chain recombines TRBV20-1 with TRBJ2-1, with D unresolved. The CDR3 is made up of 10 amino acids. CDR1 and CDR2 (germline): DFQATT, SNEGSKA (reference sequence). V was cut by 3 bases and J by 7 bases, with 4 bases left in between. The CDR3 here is CSASSNEQFF. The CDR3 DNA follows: TGCAGTGCTAGTTCTAATGAGCAGTTCTTC.

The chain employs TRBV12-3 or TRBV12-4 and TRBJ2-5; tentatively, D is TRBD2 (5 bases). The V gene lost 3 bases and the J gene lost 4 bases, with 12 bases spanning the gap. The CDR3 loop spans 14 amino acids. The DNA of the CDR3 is TGTGCCAGCAGTTTTTTGCGCAGCGGAGAGACCCAGTACTTC. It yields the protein CASSFLRSGETQYF.

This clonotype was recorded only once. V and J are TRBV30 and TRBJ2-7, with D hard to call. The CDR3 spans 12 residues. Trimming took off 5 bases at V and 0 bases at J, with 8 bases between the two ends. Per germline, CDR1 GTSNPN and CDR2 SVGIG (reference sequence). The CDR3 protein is CAWGPGSYEQYF. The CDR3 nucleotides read TGTGCCTGGGGCCCCGGCTCCTACGAGCAGTACTTC.

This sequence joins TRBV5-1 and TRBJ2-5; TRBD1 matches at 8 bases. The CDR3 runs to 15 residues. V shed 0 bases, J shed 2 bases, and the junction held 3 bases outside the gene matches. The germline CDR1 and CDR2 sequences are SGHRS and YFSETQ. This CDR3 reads CASSLGQGLQETQYF. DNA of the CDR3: TGCGCCAGCAGCTTGGGACAGGGGTTGCAAGAGACCCAGTACTTC.

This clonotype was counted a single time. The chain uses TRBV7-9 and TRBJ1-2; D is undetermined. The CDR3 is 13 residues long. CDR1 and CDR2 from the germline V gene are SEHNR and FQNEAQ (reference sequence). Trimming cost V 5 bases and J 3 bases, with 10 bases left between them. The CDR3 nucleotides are TGTGCCAGCAGCCCTCCCCTATACTATGGCTACACCTTC. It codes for CASSPPLYYGYTF.

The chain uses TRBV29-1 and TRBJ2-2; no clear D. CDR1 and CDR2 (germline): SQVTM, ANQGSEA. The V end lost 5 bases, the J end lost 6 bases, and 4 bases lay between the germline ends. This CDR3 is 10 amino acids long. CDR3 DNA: TGCAGCGTTTATGCCGGGGAGCTGTTTTTT. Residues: CSVYAGELFF.

CDR3 residues: CASWVGGYSYEQYF. The CDR3 nucleotides are TGTGCCAGCTGGGTAGGGGGGTACTCCTACGAGCAGTACTTC. J is TRBJ2-7 and V is TRBV18; either TRBD1 or TRBD2 may fit D (6 bases each). V lost 7 bases, J lost 0 bases, and 13 bases lay in between. The V gene's germline CDR1 is KGHSH and CDR2 LQKENI. This CDR3 is built from 14 residues. Complete variable domain (other parts from reference TRBV18 and TRBJ2-7): NAGVMQNPRHLVRRRGQEARLRCSPMKGHSHVYWYRQLPEEGLKFMVYLQKENIIDESGMPKERFSAEFPKEGPSILRIQQVVRGDSAAYFCASWVGGYSYEQYFGPGTRLTVT.

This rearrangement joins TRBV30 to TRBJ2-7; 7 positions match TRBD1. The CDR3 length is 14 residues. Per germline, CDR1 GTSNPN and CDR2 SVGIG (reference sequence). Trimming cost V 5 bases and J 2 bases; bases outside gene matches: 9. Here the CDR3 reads CAWSFRDSPYEQYF. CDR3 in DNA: TGTGCCTGGTCGTTCCGGGACAGTCCCTACGAGCAGTACTTC.

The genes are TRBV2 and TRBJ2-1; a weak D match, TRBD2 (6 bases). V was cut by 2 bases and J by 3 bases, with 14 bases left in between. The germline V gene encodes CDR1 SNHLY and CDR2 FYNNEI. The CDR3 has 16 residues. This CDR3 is CASSESEGFGYNEQFF. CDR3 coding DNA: TGTGCCAGCAGTGAATCGGAGGGGTTTGGCTACAATGAGCAGTTCTTC.

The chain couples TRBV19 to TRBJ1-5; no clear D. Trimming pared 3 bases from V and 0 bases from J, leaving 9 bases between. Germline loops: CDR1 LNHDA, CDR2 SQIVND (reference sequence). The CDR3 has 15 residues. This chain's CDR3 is CASSIPGDSNQPQHF. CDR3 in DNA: TGTGCCAGTAGTATTCCGGGTGATAGCAATCAGCCCCAGCATTTT.

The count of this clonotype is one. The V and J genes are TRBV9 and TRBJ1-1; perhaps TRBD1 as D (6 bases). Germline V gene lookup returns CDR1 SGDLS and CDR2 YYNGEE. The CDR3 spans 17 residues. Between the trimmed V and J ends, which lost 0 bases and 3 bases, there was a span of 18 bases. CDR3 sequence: CASSVEPGGRHDTEAFF. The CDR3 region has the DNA TGTGCCAGCAGCGTAGAGCCGGGGGGCAGGCATGACACTGAAGCTTTCTTT.

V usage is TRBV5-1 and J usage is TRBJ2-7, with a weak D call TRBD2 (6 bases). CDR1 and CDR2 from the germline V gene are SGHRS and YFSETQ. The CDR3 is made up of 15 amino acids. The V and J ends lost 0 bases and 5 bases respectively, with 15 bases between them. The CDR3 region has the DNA TGCGCCAGCAGCTTGGGAGAGGGAGGTGCGGACGAGCAGTACGTC. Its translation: CASSLGEGGADEQYV.

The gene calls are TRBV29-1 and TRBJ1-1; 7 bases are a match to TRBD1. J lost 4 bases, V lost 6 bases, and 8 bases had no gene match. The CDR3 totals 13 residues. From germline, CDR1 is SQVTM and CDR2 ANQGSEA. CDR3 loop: CSVHDRAGTEAFF. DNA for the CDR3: TGCAGCGTACACGACAGGGCTGGCACTGAAGCTTTCTTT. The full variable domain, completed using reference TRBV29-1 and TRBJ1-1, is SAVISQKPSRDICQRGTSLTIQCQVDSQVTMMFWYRQQPGQSLTLIATANQGSEATYESGFVIDKFPISRPNLTFSTLTVSNMSPEDSSIYLCSVHDRAGTEAFFGQGTRLTVV.

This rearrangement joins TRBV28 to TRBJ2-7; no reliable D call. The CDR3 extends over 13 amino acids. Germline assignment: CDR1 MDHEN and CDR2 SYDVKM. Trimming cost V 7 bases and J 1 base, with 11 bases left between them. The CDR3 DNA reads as TGTGCCAGCATTTCCCGGGTTTCCTACGAGCAGTACTTC. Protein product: CASISRVSYEQYF.

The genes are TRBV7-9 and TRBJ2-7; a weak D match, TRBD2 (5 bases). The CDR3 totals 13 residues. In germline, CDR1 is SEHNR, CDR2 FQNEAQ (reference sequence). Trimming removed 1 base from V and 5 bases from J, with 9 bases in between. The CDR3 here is CASSLDYGDEQYF. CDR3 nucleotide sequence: TGTGCCAGCAGCTTAGATTACGGGGACGAGCAGTACTTC.

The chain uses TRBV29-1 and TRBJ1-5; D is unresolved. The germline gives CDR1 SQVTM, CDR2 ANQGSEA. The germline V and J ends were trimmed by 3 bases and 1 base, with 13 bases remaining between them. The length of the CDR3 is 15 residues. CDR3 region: CSVDETRGSNQPQHF. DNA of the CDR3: TGCAGCGTTGACGAGACACGCGGGAGCAATCAGCCCCAGCATTTT.

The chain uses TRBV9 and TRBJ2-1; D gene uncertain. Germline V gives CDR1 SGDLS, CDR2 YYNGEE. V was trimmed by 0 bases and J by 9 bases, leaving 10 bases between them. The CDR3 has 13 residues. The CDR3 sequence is CASSVAQGGEQFF. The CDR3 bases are TGTGCCAGCAGCGTAGCACAAGGTGGTGAGCAGTTCTTC. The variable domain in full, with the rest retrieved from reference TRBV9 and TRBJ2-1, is DSGVTQTPKHLITATGQRVTLRCSPRSGDLSVYWYQQSLDQGLQFLIQYYNGEERAKGNILERFSAQQFPDLHSELNLSSLELGDSALYFCASSVAQGGEQFFGPGTRLTVL.

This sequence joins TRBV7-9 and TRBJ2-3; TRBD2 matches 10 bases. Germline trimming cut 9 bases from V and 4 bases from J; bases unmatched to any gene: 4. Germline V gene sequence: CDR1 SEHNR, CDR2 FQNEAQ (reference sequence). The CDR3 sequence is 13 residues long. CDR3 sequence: CARAGGPADTQYF. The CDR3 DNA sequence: TGTGCCAGAGCGGGGGGGCCCGCAGATACGCAGTATTTT.

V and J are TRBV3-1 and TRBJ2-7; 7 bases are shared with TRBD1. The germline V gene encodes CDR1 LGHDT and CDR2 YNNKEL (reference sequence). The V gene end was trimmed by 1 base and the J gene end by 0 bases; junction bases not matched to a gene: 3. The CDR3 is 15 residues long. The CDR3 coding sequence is TGTGCCAGCAGCCAAGCGGGACAGCCCTCCTACGAGCAGTACTTC. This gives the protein CASSQAGQPSYEQYF.